These 24 T cell receptor beta chains were all obtained from the same sample, sequenced in a study of shared clonotypes between healthy human individuals. Sequencing used immunoSEQ multiplex PCR; TCRdb keeps in-frame clones, though not all of them. The data contain around 640,000 clones, roughly 95% of them singletons. Positive CCR7 selection of CD45RO-negative cells yielded the naive CD8 cells, and terminally differentiated effector memory CD45RA+ cells were excluded. What was sequenced was naive CD8+ T cells sorted from blood. All receptors derive from a woman aged 30 to 39 in good health.

The chain recombines TRBV6-5 with TRBJ1-6; weak D call: TRBD1 (6 bases). Germline lookup yields CDR1 MNHEY and CDR2 SVGAGI. The CDR3 is made up of 13 amino acids. Trimming removed 4 bases from V and 7 bases from J, with 8 bases in between. CDR3 bases: TGTGCCAGCAGTTTAGGGACAAATTCACCCCTCCACTTT. Encoded protein: CASSLGTNSPLHF.

The gene calls are TRBV11-3 and TRBJ2-1, with D unclear. Germline V gene data show CDR1 as SGHNT and CDR2 as YENEEA. Trimming removed 2 bases from V and 8 bases from J, with 16 bases in between. This CDR3 is 15 amino acids long. CDR3 protein: CASSLSALGGDEQFF. In DNA, the CDR3 is TGTGCCAGCAGCTTATCTGCTTTAGGTGGCGATGAGCAGTTCTTC. The full variable domain, with the rest looked up from reference TRBV11-3 and TRBJ2-1, is EAGVVQSPRYKIIEKKQPVAFWCNPISGHNTLYWYLQNLGQGPELLIRYENEEAVDDSQLPKDRFSAERLKGVDSTLKIQPAELGDSAVYLCASSLSALGGDEQFFGPGTRLTVL.

This sequence joins TRBV7-3 and TRBJ2-1; 10 nucleotides line up with TRBD2. Germline V lookup: CDR1 SGHTA, CDR2 FQGTGA. The CDR3 totals 18 residues. After removal of 0 bases from V and 6 bases from J, the junction contained 11 bases not matched to a gene. The CDR3 reads CASSLTPSGRGLFNEQFF. The CDR3 DNA is TGTGCCAGCAGCTTAACGCCTAGCGGGAGAGGGTTGTTCAATGAGCAGTTCTTC.

This rearrangement joins TRBV5-1 to TRBJ2-3; TRBD1 matches 7 bases. With V trimmed by 4 bases and J by 6 bases, 14 bases remained unmatched. CDR1 is SGHRS, CDR2 YFSETQ, per germline. CDR3 size: 16 residues. CDR3 coding DNA: TGCGCCAGCAGCCCGGAGACAGGGTTGGTATCGGATACGCAGTATTTT. It specifies CASSPETGLVSDTQYF.

This clone was detected only once. The CDR3 DNA sequence: TGTGCCAGCAGCCTAGGGGACAGGGGCGAGCAGTACTTC. Translating it yields CASSLGDRGEQYF. This rearrangement joins TRBV11-2 to TRBJ2-7, with 10 bases lining up with TRBD1. V gave up 5 bases and J gave up 6 bases; unmatched junction bases: 4. Germline assignment: CDR1 SGHAT and CDR2 FQNNGV. This CDR3 is built from 13 residues. Full variable domain (rest looked up from reference TRBV11-2 and TRBJ2-7): EAGVAQSPRYKIIEKRQSVAFWCNPISGHATLYWYQQILGQGPKLLIQFQNNGVVDDSQLPKDRFSAERLKGVDSTLKIQPAKLEDSAVYLCASSLGDRGEQYFGPGTRLTVT.

This chain connects TRBV28 to TRBJ2-2, with 7 bases identical to TRBD2. V shed 5 bases and J 2 bases; nucleotides not matched to a gene: 5. The CDR3 is 15 amino acids. Germline values: CDR1 MDHEN, CDR2 SYDVKM. CDR3 DNA: TGTGCCAGCAGTCCGCAGCGGGGTAACACCGGGGAGCTGTTTTTT. Protein product: CASSPQRGNTGELFF.

The chain carries TRBV2 and TRBJ2-6, with unresolved D. The CDR3 is 13 residues long. With 7 bases removed from V and 1 base from J, the gap between germline ends came to 5 bases. CDR1 SNHLY and CDR2 FYNNEI come from the germline V gene. The CDR3 loop reads CASIGSGANVLTF. The CDR3 nucleotides read TGTGCCAGCATAGGTTCTGGGGCCAACGTCCTGACTTTC.

V usage is TRBV6-1 and J usage is TRBJ2-1, with D uncertain. V was pared by 2 bases and J by 7 bases, with 6 bases between. CDR3 length: 12 amino acids. CDR1 MNHNS and CDR2 SASEGT come from the germline V gene. This chain's CDR3 is CASSERANEQFF. The CDR3 nucleotides are TGTGCCAGCAGTGAAAGGGCGAATGAGCAGTTCTTC.

The chain is built from TRBV28 and TRBJ1-4, with TRBD1 as a possible D gene (5 bases). Per the germline V gene, CDR1 is MDHEN and CDR2 is SYDVKM. CDR3 length equals 15 residues. V shed 5 bases and J shed 4 bases, with 14 bases lying between them. CDR3 in DNA: TGTGCCAGCAGTCTGGACACAATCTTTAATGAAAAACTGTTTTTT. As protein: CASSLDTIFNEKLFF. Full variable domain (remainder filled in from reference TRBV28 and TRBJ1-4): DVKVTQSSRYLVKRTGEKVFLECVQDMDHENMFWYRQDPGLGLRLIYFSYDVKMKEKGDIPEGYSVSREKKERFSLILESASTNQTSMYLCASSLDTIFNEKLFFGSGTQLSVL.

About this clone: Other nucleotide sequences in the sample specify the same CDR3. The chain is built from TRBV5-6 and TRBJ2-7, with D perhaps TRBD1 (6 bases). The germline CDR1 and CDR2 sequences are SGHDT and YYEEEE. The V end lost 4 bases, the J end lost 3 bases, and 11 bases lay between the germline ends. This CDR3 is 13 amino acids long. The CDR3 DNA follows: TGTGCCAGCAGCCCGACAGGCGGCTACGAGCAGTACTTC. Protein sequence: CASSPTGGYEQYF.

CDR3 sequence reads: CASSSRGSYNEQFF. The CDR3 DNA sequence: TGTGCCAGCAGCAGCAGGGGTTCCTACAATGAGCAGTTCTTC. The chain employs TRBV13 and TRBJ2-1, with D possibly TRBD1 on 6 matching bases. Trimming left V 5 bases short and J 1 base short, with 9 bases between. Germline V gene data show CDR1 as PRHDT and CDR2 as FYEKMQ (reference sequence). This CDR3 region has 14 residues.

The chain joins TRBV27 to TRBJ2-3, with 12 bases identical to TRBD2. Germline CDR1 MNHEY, CDR2 SMNVEV (reference sequence). J was trimmed by 5 bases and V by 5 bases; bases with no gene match: 5. This CDR3 is built from 15 residues. The CDR3 DNA sequence: TGTGCCAGCAGTCCTCCGGGACTAGCGGGAGATACGCAGTATTTT. Translation: CASSPPGLAGDTQYF.

V is TRBV6-5 and J is TRBJ2-3; D is undetermined. Germline-derived CDR1 and CDR2 are MNHEY and SVGAGI. Trimming removed 6 bases at V and 4 bases at J, with 11 bases between. This CDR3 contains 13 residues. In nucleotides, the CDR3 is TGTGCCAGCAGCCCATCTAGTGCAGATACGCAGTATTTT. Encoded protein: CASSPSSADTQYF.

This chain joins TRBV9 and TRBJ1-5; TRBD1 agrees at 11 bases. Per the germline V gene, CDR1 is SGDLS and CDR2 is YYNGEE. The V gene end was trimmed by 4 bases and the J gene end by 6 bases; junction bases not matched to a gene: 3. CDR3 length equals 14 residues. The CDR3 here is CASSPGTGGQPQHF. The CDR3 region has the DNA TGTGCCAGCAGCCCCGGGACAGGGGGTCAGCCCCAGCATTTT.

The chain links TRBV2 to TRBJ1-4; D is undetermined. The CDR3 runs 13 residues. Trimming left V 7 bases short and J 4 bases short, with 10 bases between. The germline V gene has CDR1 SNHLY and CDR2 FYNNEI. CDR3 sequence: CASKTADNEKLFF. CDR3 nucleotide sequence: TGTGCCAGCAAGACGGCAGATAATGAAAAACTGTTTTTT.

The chain carries TRBV14 and TRBJ1-1; D is unresolved. Trimming took 1 base from V and 0 from J, leaving 12 bases between them. Germline V lookup: CDR1 SGHDN, CDR2 FVKESK. The CDR3 is 16 residues long. CDR3 DNA: TGTGCCAGCAGCCAAGGTGGAGGAGGGATGAACACTGAAGCTTTCTTT. Encoded protein: CASSQGGGGMNTEAFF.

This chain connects TRBV19 to TRBJ2-3; no firm D call. V was pared by 5 bases and J by 1 base, with 13 bases between. The CDR3 is 15 residues long. Germline loops: CDR1 LNHDA, CDR2 SQIVND (reference sequence). The CDR3, as DNA: TGTGCCAGTAGTCTTGTGGCCAGCGGCACAGATACGCAGTATTTT. It translates to CASSLVASGTDTQYF. The whole variable domain, remainder taken from reference TRBV19 and TRBJ2-3, is DGGITQSPKYLFRKEGQNVTLSCEQNLNHDAMYWYRQDPGQGLRLIYYSQIVNDFQKGDIAEGYSVSREKKESFPLTVTSAQKNPTAFYLCASSLVASGTDTQYFGPGTRLTVL.

The chain has TRBV4-1 and TRBJ2-1; D perhaps matches TRBD2 (5 bases). Trimming stripped 4 bases from V and 2 bases from J, with 12 bases between. The CDR3 consists of 15 residues. Germline V gives CDR1 MGHRA, CDR2 YSYEKL. Here the CDR3 DNA reads TGCGCCAGCAGCCTCTCGGCCGGGACCTACAATGAGCAGTTCTTC. Its protein product is CASSLSAGTYNEQFF.

The gene calls are TRBV27 and TRBJ2-1; 8 bases line up with TRBD2. This CDR3 has 15 amino acids. Germline V gives CDR1 MNHEY, CDR2 SMNVEV (reference sequence). V trimming: 5 bases; J trimming: 4 bases; junction bases outside the gene matches: 7. DNA of the CDR3: TGTGCCAGCAGTCAAGCGGGAGTGGGTTACAATGAGCAGTTCTTC. It encodes CASSQAGVGYNEQFF.

J is TRBJ1-1 and V is TRBV6-5; perhaps TRBD1 as D (5 bases). Germline V lookup: CDR1 MNHEY, CDR2 SVGAGI. The CDR3 length is 14 residues. V lost 1 base, J lost 5 bases, and 11 bases lay in between. Here the CDR3 reads CASSYLGGKTEAFF. CDR3 nucleotides: TGTGCCAGCAGTTACTTGGGGGGAAAAACTGAAGCTTTCTTT.

This sequence joins TRBV5-4 and TRBJ2-7, with D uncertain. Trimming removed 0 bases at V and 5 bases at J, with 9 bases between. The CDR3 runs 13 residues. Germline V gene lookup returns CDR1 SGHNT and CDR2 YYREEE (reference sequence). Here the CDR3 reads CASSLGPDHEQYF. CDR3 sequence (DNA): TGTGCCAGCAGCTTGGGACCGGACCACGAGCAGTACTTC.

The chain links TRBV7-9 to TRBJ2-1; no definite D call. Germline lookup yields CDR1 SEHNR and CDR2 FQNEAQ (reference sequence). The germline V and J ends were trimmed by 3 bases and 15 bases, with 15 bases remaining between them. CDR3 length: 12 residues. CDR3 bases: TGTGCCAGCAGCTTGGCCGGCCCCCTCACGTTCTTC. Its translation is CASSLAGPLTFF.

The chain joins TRBV5-6 to TRBJ1-1; 9 bases are shared with TRBD1. Germline V gives CDR1 SGHDT, CDR2 YYEEEE. Germline trimming cut 0 bases from V and 11 bases from J; bases unmatched to any gene: 5. The CDR3 sequence is 13 residues long. The DNA of the CDR3 is TGTGCCAGCAGCTTGGGAGGGACAGGGTACGCTTTCTTT. This translates into CASSLGGTGYAFF.

This chain connects TRBV16 to TRBJ2-7; a weak D match, TRBD2 (6 bases). Germline-derived CDR1 and CDR2 are KGHSY and FQNENV. The CDR3 totals 15 residues. V lost 2 bases and J lost 1, with 12 bases in between. The CDR3 nucleotides are TGTGCCAGCAGCCAAGCGGGGATTCCGTCCTACGAGCAGTACTTC. Translation: CASSQAGIPSYEQYF.